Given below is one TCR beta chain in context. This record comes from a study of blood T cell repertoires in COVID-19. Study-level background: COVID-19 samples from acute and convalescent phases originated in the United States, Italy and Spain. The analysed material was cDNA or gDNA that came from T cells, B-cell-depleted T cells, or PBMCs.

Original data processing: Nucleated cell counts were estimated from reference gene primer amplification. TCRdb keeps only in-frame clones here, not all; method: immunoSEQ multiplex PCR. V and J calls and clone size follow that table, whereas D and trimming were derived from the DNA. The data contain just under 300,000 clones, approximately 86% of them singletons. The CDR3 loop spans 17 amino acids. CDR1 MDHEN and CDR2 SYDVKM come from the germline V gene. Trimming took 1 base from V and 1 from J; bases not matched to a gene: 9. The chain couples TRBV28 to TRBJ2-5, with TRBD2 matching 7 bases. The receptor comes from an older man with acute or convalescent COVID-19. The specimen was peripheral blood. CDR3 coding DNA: TGTGCCAGCAGTTTATTGGGGCCCGGCGGGAGCCAAGAGACCCAGTACTTC. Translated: CASSLLGPGGSQETQYF.